This passage covers 17 T cell receptor beta chains from one sample sequenced in a study of cytomegalovirus exposure and HLA in healthy donors. 13 Jbeta primers and 60 Vbeta primers were used for the PCR. The data were produced by immunoSEQ multiplex PCR, yet TCRdb's version contains in-frame clones alone and is incomplete. The table for this sample gives about 150,000 clones. The sequenced sample consisted of PBMCs. The source of these receptors is a man under 40 in good health and CMV-seronegative.

V and J are TRBV12-5 and TRBJ2-7, with 8 bases that match TRBD2. This CDR3 spans 15 amino acids. In germline, CDR1 is LGHNT, CDR2 FRNRAP. Trimming at V came to 0 bases and at J to 2 bases, leaving 3 bases not matched to a gene. The CDR3 loop is CASGLVAGLAYEQYF. CDR3 sequence (DNA): TGTGCTAGTGGTTTGGTGGCGGGACTAGCCTACGAGCAGTACTTC. Based on the CDR3 plus reference TRBV12-5 and TRBJ2-7, the full variable domain is DARVTQTPRHKVTEMGQEVTMRCQPILGHNTVFWYRQTMMQGLELLAYFRNRAPLDDSGMPKDRFSAEMPDATLATLKIQPSEPRDSAVYFCASGLVAGLAYEQYFGPGTRLTVT.

This chain joins TRBV19 and TRBJ2-1, with D maybe TRBD2 (5 bases). Germline loops: CDR1 LNHDA, CDR2 SQIVND (reference sequence). The CDR3 is made up of 19 amino acids. V lost 4 bases and J 2 bases, leaving 24 bases between the germline ends. In nucleotides, the CDR3 is TGTGCCAGTAGTAGTATCCGACCGGGTAAGGGAGAGGCCTACAATGAGCAGTTCTTC. This codes for CASSSIRPGKGEAYNEQFF. The complete variable domain, with remaining parts taken from reference TRBV19 and TRBJ2-1, reads DGGITQSPKYLFRKEGQNVTLSCEQNLNHDAMYWYRQDPGQGLRLIYYSQIVNDFQKGDIAEGYSVSREKKESFPLTVTSAQKNPTAFYLCASSSIRPGKGEAYNEQFFGPGTRLTVL.

This sequence joins TRBV7-9 and TRBJ1-2; no clear D. The germline V gene encodes CDR1 SEHNR and CDR2 FQNEAQ (reference sequence). Trimming took 4 bases from V and 7 from J, leaving 25 bases between them. The CDR3 runs to 17 residues. The CDR3 DNA follows: TGTGCCAGCAGCTCGTTTTGGCAGGAAAACTCTATGGTTGGCTACACCTTC. Translated: CASSSFWQENSMVGYTF. Drawing the rest from reference TRBV7-9 and TRBJ1-2, the complete variable domain is DTGVSQNPRHKITKRGQNVTFRCDPISEHNRLYWYRQTLGQGPEFLTYFQNEAQLEKSRLLSDRFSAERPKGSFSTLEIQRTEQGDSAMYLCASSSFWQENSMVGYTFGSGTRLTVV.

CDR3 DNA sequence: TGTGCCAGCAGCTCTACTTACACAGATACGCAGTATTTT. This gives the protein CASSSTYTDTQYF. This chain joins TRBV11-3 and TRBJ2-3; D uncertain. Looked up from germline, CDR1 is SGHNT and CDR2 is YENEEA. The CDR3 is 13 amino acids. V lost 4 bases to trimming and J lost 2 bases, with 7 bases between them.

The CDR3 bases are TGTGCCAGCAGCCAGGGACAGGCAACTGAAAAACTGTTTTTT. Amino acid sequence: CASSQGQATEKLFF. The V and J genes are TRBV4-2 and TRBJ1-4; 8 nucleotides agree with TRBD1. V was clipped by 3 bases and J by 7 bases; unmatched bases: 4. CDR1 is LGHNA and CDR2 is YNFKEQ in the germline V gene. The CDR3 contains 14 residues.

A word on this clone: Germline is not matched at one junction end, which may reflect a read error. The chain is built from TRBV19 and TRBJ1-5, with 8 nucleotides matching TRBD1. The CDR3 length is 14 residues. Germline CDR1 is LNHDA and CDR2 is SQIVND (reference sequence). The CDR3 DNA reads as TGTGCCAGTAGTGCCGGACAGGGCGGCTTGTCCCAACATTTT. Protein sequence: CASSAGQGGLSQHF.

The chain has TRBV11-3 and TRBJ2-1, with D possibly being TRBD2 (6 bases). This CDR3 spans 17 amino acids. Germline V gene data show CDR1 as SGHNT and CDR2 as YENEEA. The V gene lost 7 bases and the J gene lost 10 bases, with 29 bases spanning the gap. The CDR3 reads CASTGLGDSGGGKEQFF. The CDR3 DNA is TGTGCCAGCACCGGATTAGGGGATAGCGGTGGGGGGAAAGAGCAGTTCTTC.

V gene TRBV27 combines with J gene TRBJ2-2; TRBD1 might be the D (6 bases). Per the germline V gene, CDR1 is MNHEY and CDR2 is SMNVEV (reference sequence). Between the trimmed V and J ends, which lost 7 bases and 1 base, there was a span of 13 bases. The CDR3 length is 15 residues. CDR3 sequence: CASKQWGLNTGELFF. The CDR3 bases are TGTGCCAGCAAACAATGGGGGCTGAACACCGGGGAGCTGTTTTTT.

The rearrangement uses TRBV30 and TRBJ1-1, with D maybe TRBD1 (6 bases). Germline loops: CDR1 GTSNPN, CDR2 SVGIG (reference sequence). Trimming pared 3 bases from V and 9 bases from J, leaving 14 bases between. The CDR3 runs to 12 residues. The DNA of the CDR3 is TGTGCCTGGAGGGGGAGGGGGACACAAGCTTTCTTT. Translated, it gives CAWRGRGTQAFF.

This rearrangement joins TRBV27 to TRBJ1-4, with D maybe TRBD1 (5 bases). CDR1 and CDR2 (germline): MNHEY, SMNVEV (reference sequence). V dropped 1 base and J dropped 6 bases, with 9 bases sitting between them. This CDR3 has 14 amino acids. This chain's CDR3 is CASSLWGGDEKLFF. Written as DNA, the CDR3 is TGTGCCAGCAGTTTATGGGGGGGGGATGAAAAACTGTTTTTT.

The V gene is TRBV27, the J gene TRBJ1-5; the D gene is possibly TRBD1 (6 bases). Germline V gene sequence: CDR1 MNHEY, CDR2 SMNVEV (reference sequence). The length of the CDR3 is 14 residues. Trimming left V 6 bases short and J 4 bases short, with 13 bases between. The CDR3 bases are TGTGCCAGCAGGACAGGTTCCCTTAATCAGCCCCAGCATTTT. It translates to CASRTGSLNQPQHF.

J is TRBJ1-2 and V is TRBV7-2; 7 bases match TRBD1. Trimming took 4 bases from V and 7 from J; bases not matched to a gene: 6. The CDR3 consists of 13 residues. Germline V CDR1 and CDR2: SGHTA, FQGNSA. The CDR3 sequence: CASSSRQGGGYTF. The DNA of the CDR3 is TGTGCCAGCAGCTCCCGACAGGGCGGTGGCTACACCTTC.

CDR3 in DNA: TGCGCCAGCAGCCAAGATCTGGAGGCGAGCGAGCAGTACTTC. Its protein is CASSQDLEASEQYF. The chain couples TRBV4-1 to TRBJ2-7; possibly TRBD2 for D (5 bases). The V gene lost 0 bases and the J gene lost 6 bases, with 12 bases spanning the gap. The CDR3 runs 14 residues. CDR1 is MGHRA and CDR2 is YSYEKL in the germline V gene.

The chain uses TRBV5-1 and TRBJ2-5, with D perhaps TRBD2 (5 bases). Per germline, CDR1 SGHRS and CDR2 YFSETQ. This CDR3 contains 14 residues. The germline V and J ends were trimmed by 0 bases and 5 bases, with 11 bases remaining between them. DNA of the CDR3: TGCGCCAGCAGCTTGGTGGGAAGAGGGGAGACCCAGTACTTC. Amino acids: CASSLVGRGETQYF.

The CDR3 sequence: CASSLGGAGGRNEQFF. The CDR3 nucleotides are TGTGCCAGCAGCTTAGGGGGTGCAGGGGGCAGGAATGAGCAGTTCTTC. V gene TRBV7-3 combines with J gene TRBJ2-1, with 8 nucleotides matching TRBD1. Germline trimming cut 2 bases from V and 7 bases from J; bases unmatched to any gene: 10. The CDR3 has 16 amino acids. CDR1 is SGHTA and CDR2 is FQGTGA in the germline V gene.

The chain couples TRBV4-3 to TRBJ2-1; D is undetermined. V was pared by 0 bases and J by 4 bases, with 10 bases between. There are 15 residues in the CDR3. CDR1 and CDR2 from the germline V gene are LGHNA and YSLEER. The CDR3 reads CASSQEPGQYNEQFF. The CDR3 DNA follows: TGCGCCAGCAGCCAAGAACCTGGGCAGTACAATGAGCAGTTCTTC.

The V call is TRBV7-2, the J call TRBJ2-7; TRBD2 matches at 8 bases. V dropped 5 bases and J dropped 5; count of bases not matched to a gene: 14. The germline CDR1 and CDR2 sequences are SGHTA and FQGNSA. The CDR3 length is 16 residues. As DNA, the CDR3 is TGTGCCAGCAGCCCCCGACCCGGGGGGGAGGGACACGAGCAGTACTTC. Protein sequence: CASSPRPGGEGHEQYF. The full variable domain, in which reference TRBV7-2 and TRBJ2-7 provide the parts outside the CDR3, is GAGVSQSPSNKVTEKGKDVELRCDPISGHTALYWYRQSLGQGLEFLIYFQGNSAPDKSGLPSDRFSAERTGGSVSTLTIQRTQQEDSAVYLCASSPRPGGEGHEQYFGPGTRLTVT.